The 17 T cell receptor beta chains presented below share a single source sample, sequenced in a study of chemoradiotherapy in HPV16-positive cancers. Repertoires were generated with immunoSEQ multiplex PCR, while TCRdb's copy carries only in-frame clones and drops some. The repertoire holds over 35,000 clones, with more than 75% as singletons. The starting material was blood, obtained from a patient who underwent chemoradiotherapy. The origin of the receptors is a human donor with HPV-associated anogenital cancer.

This clone was observed a handful of times. This chain connects TRBV7-2 to TRBJ2-1; 8 bases line up with TRBD2. Trimming cost V 8 bases and J 7 bases; bases outside gene matches: 16. The V gene's germline CDR1 is SGHTA and CDR2 FQGNSA. CDR3 length: 16 residues. The CDR3 nucleotides read TGTGCCAGCTCGGCCCTCGTCGGGGGGGGAATAAATGAGCAGTTCTTC. It yields the protein CASSALVGGGINEQFF.

The count of this clone is one. The chain recombines TRBV4-3 with TRBJ1-1; maybe TRBD1 (6 bases). This CDR3 spans 17 amino acids. Germline loops: CDR1 LGHNA, CDR2 YSLEER. The V gene lost 0 bases and the J gene lost 3 bases, with 17 bases spanning the gap. Written as DNA, the CDR3 is TGCGCCAGCAGCCAAGATCTTGCAGGGAAGGGGGACACTGAAGCTTTCTTT. Residues: CASSQDLAGKGDTEAFF.

This chain links TRBV11-1 with TRBJ2-6, with D tentatively TRBD2 (6 bases). The germline V gene encodes CDR1 SGHAT and CDR2 FQDESV (reference sequence). V was pared by 1 base and J by 2 bases, with 6 bases between. This CDR3 is built from 15 residues. In nucleotides, the CDR3 is TGTGCCAGCAGCTTAGGGGGGGCTGGGGCCAACGTCCTGACTTTC. It specifies CASSLGGAGANVLTF.

The V gene is TRBV7-3, the J gene TRBJ2-3, with 7 bases lining up with TRBD1. The V gene end was trimmed by 2 bases and the J gene end by 7 bases; junction bases not matched to a gene: 12. Looked up from germline, CDR1 is SGHTA and CDR2 is FQGTGA. The CDR3 totals 16 residues. In DNA form, the CDR3 reads TGTGCCAGCAGCTTAGGTCCACAGGGGTCCCGGAATACGCAGTATTTT. Its translation: CASSLGPQGSRNTQYF.

The chain carries TRBV5-4 and TRBJ2-2; 9 bases line up with TRBD1. The CDR3 extends over 13 amino acids. J lost 9 bases, V lost 3 bases, and 3 bases had no gene match. The germline CDR1 and CDR2 sequences are SGHNT and YYREEE (reference sequence). The CDR3 DNA is TGTGCCAGCAGCTCACAGGGGGCCTGGGAGCTGTTTTTT. Encoded protein: CASSSQGAWELFF.

This clone showed up just a few times. The V gene is TRBV5-1, the J gene TRBJ2-5; 8 bases are shared with TRBD1. Germline CDR1 is SGHRS and CDR2 is YFSETQ. CDR3 length: 15 residues. The trim removed 0 bases at V and 5 bases at J, leaving 6 bases unmatched. As DNA, the CDR3 is TGCGCCAGCAGCTTGGGACAGGGGATGGGGGAGACCCAGTACTTC. It is translated as CASSLGQGMGETQYF.

As DNA, the CDR3 is TGTGCCAGTAGTATCTCGGGGGCCTACACTGAAGCTTTCTTT. Encoded protein: CASSISGAYTEAFF. V is TRBV19 and J is TRBJ1-1, with a possible D match to TRBD1 (6 bases). Germline V gene data show CDR1 as LNHDA and CDR2 as SQIVND (reference sequence). The CDR3 consists of 14 residues. Trimming shortened V by 3 bases and J by 3 bases, and 11 bases separated the two germline ends.

The J gene is TRBJ2-5, the V gene TRBV9; D is possibly TRBD1 or TRBD2 (6 bases each). Per germline, CDR1 SGDLS and CDR2 YYNGEE. V was shortened by 0 bases and J by 5 bases, with 17 bases between the two germline ends. CDR3 size: 16 residues. In DNA form, the CDR3 reads TGTGCCAGCAGCGTAGCCGGGGGCAGGGCGGGGGAGACCCAGTACTTC. Translating gives CASSVAGGRAGETQYF.

The chain couples TRBV7-2 to TRBJ1-4, with D tentatively TRBD1 (6 bases). This CDR3 is built from 15 residues. CDR1 SGHTA and CDR2 FQGNSA come from the germline V gene. V was cut by 5 bases and J by 3 bases, with 13 bases left in between. The CDR3 here is CASSAAGAPNEKLFF. DNA of the CDR3: TGTGCCAGCAGCGCCGCAGGGGCGCCTAATGAAAAACTGTTTTTT.

This clone was counted a few times. V and J are TRBV6-6 and TRBJ2-7; the D gene is possibly TRBD2 (6 bases). Germline loops: CDR1 MNHNY, CDR2 SVGAGI (reference sequence). CDR3 length: 16 amino acids. V lost 3 bases and J lost 0, with 15 bases in between. CDR3 coding DNA: TGTGCCAGCAGTTATCCGCTAGCGAAGAGCTCCTACGAGCAGTACTTC. Encoded protein: CASSYPLAKSSYEQYF.

This chain connects TRBV6-1 to TRBJ2-7; the D gene is possibly TRBD1 (5 bases). This CDR3 is built from 14 residues. Germline CDR1 reads MNHNS; CDR2 reads SASEGT. Trimming took 3 bases from V and 5 from J, leaving 14 bases between them. The CDR3, as DNA: TGTGCCAGCAGTGAGCAGGGTGTTATCCACGAGCAGTACTTC. It codes for CASSEQGVIHEQYF.

V and J are TRBV10-3 and TRBJ2-3, with TRBD1 matching 7 bases. The CDR3 covers 13 residues. J was trimmed by 4 bases and V by 10 bases; bases with no gene match: 8. Germline CDR1 is ENHRY and CDR2 is SYGVKD. CDR3 sequence: CATGTEGADTQYF. CDR3 nucleotides: TGTGCCACCGGGACAGAGGGGGCAGATACGCAGTATTTT.

The count of this clone is one. The chain couples TRBV14 to TRBJ1-6; D unresolved. Germline-derived CDR1 and CDR2 are SGHDN and FVKESK. Trimming took off 1 base at V and 7 bases at J, with 5 bases between the two ends. The length of the CDR3 is 13 residues. The chain's CDR3 is CASSQVQNSPLHF. As DNA, the CDR3 is TGTGCCAGCAGCCAAGTACAGAATTCACCCCTCCACTTT.

The gene calls are TRBV19 and TRBJ2-1; perhaps TRBD1 as D (5 bases). Trimming left V 7 bases short and J 4 bases short, with 20 bases between. In germline, CDR1 is LNHDA, CDR2 SQIVND (reference sequence). This CDR3 has 16 amino acids. CDR3 region: CASTPRFLGEYNEQFF. The CDR3 DNA sequence: TGTGCCAGTACGCCCCGCTTTTTAGGGGAATACAATGAGCAGTTCTTC.

The J gene is TRBJ2-7, the V gene TRBV18, with D possibly matching TRBD1 (5 bases). This CDR3 region has 17 residues. CDR1 and CDR2 (germline): KGHSH, LQKENI. Trimming took off 3 bases at V and 3 bases at J, with 21 bases between the two ends. CDR3 sequence reads: CASSPPLTVPDFYEQYF. DNA of the CDR3: TGTGCCAGCTCACCGCCCCTGACAGTCCCCGACTTCTACGAGCAGTACTTC.

The rearrangement uses TRBV19 and TRBJ2-3; D is unresolved. Germline loops: CDR1 LNHDA, CDR2 SQIVND (reference sequence). V was cut by 5 bases and J by 0 bases, with 6 bases left in between. The CDR3 contains 13 residues. The CDR3 protein is CASSLGSTDTQYF. The CDR3 DNA is TGTGCCAGTAGTTTGGGCAGCACAGATACGCAGTATTTT.

The genes are TRBV29-1 and TRBJ1-2, with 8 bases matching TRBD1. This CDR3 comprises 13 residues. With 6 bases clipped from V and 8 bases from J, the junction kept 11 bases outside the gene matches. Germline V gene data show CDR1 as SQVTM and CDR2 as ANQGSEA. The CDR3: CSVLQGGAYGYTF. DNA of the CDR3: TGCAGCGTCTTACAGGGGGGAGCGTACGGCTACACCTTC.